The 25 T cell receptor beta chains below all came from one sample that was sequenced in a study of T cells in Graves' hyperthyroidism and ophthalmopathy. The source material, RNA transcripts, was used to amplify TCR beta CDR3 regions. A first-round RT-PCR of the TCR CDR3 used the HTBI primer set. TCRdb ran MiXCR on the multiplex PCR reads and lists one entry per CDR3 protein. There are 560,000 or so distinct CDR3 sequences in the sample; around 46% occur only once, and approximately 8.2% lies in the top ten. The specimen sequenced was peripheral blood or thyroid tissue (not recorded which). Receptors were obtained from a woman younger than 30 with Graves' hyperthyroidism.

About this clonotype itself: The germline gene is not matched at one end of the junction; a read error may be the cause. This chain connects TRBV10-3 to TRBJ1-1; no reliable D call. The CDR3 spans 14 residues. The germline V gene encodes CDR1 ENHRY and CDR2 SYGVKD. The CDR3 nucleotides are TGTGCCAGCAGTTACACTGGGGTGAACACTGAAGCTTTCTTT. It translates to CASSYTGVNTEAFF.

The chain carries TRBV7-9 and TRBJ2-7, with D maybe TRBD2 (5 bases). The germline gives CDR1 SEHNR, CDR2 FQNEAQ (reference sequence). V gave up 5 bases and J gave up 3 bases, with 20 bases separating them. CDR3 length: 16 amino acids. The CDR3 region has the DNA TGTGCCAGCAGCCATATCGGGTTGAGCGGCGACTACGAGCAGTACTTC. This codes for CASSHIGLSGDYEQYF.

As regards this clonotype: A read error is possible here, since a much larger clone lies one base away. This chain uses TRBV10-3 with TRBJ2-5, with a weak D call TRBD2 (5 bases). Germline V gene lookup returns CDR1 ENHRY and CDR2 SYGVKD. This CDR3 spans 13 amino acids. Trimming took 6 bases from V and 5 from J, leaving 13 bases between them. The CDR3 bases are TGTGCCATCAGCGAACTAGGCTGGGAGACCCAGTACTTC. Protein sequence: CAISELGWETQYF.

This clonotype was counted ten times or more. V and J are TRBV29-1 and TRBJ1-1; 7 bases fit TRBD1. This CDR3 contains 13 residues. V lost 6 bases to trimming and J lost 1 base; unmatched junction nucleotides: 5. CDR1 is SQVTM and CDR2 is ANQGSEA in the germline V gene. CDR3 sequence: CSVDRDRNTEAFF. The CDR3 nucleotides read TGCAGCGTCGACCGGGACAGGAACACTGAAGCTTTCTTT.

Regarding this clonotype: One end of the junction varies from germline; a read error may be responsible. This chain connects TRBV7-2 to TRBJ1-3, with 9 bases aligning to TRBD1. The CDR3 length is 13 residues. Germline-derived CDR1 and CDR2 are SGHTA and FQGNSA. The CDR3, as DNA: TGTGCCGGAGGACAGGACGGGACAGGGAGAATGGGTTTT. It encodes CAGGQDGTGRMGF. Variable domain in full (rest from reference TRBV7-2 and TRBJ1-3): GAGVSQSPSNKVTEKGKDVELRCDPISGHTALYWYRQSLGQGLEFLIYFQGNSAPDKSGLPSDRFSAERTGGSVSTLTIQRTQQEDSAVYLCAGGQDGTGRMGFGEGSWLTVV.

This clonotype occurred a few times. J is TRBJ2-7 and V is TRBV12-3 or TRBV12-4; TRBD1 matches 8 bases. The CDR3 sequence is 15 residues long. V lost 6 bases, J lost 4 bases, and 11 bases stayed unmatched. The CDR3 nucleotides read TGTGCCAGCAGAAACCGACAGGGGACGTCGTACGAGCAGTACTTC. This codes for CASRNRQGTSYEQYF.

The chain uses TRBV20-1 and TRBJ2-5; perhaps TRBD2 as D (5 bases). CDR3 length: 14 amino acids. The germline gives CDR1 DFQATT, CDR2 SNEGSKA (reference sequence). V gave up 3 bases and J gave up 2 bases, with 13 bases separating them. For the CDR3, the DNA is TGCAGTGCTAGTCTCCCGGGGATTCAAGAGACCCAGTACTTC. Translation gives CSASLPGIQETQYF.

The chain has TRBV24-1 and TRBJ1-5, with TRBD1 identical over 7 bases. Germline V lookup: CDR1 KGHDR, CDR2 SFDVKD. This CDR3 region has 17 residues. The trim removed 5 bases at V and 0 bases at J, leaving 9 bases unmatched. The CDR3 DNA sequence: TGTGCCACCAGTGTCGGGACAGAACCTTTTAGCAATCAGCCCCAGCATTTT. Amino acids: CATSVGTEPFSNQPQHF.

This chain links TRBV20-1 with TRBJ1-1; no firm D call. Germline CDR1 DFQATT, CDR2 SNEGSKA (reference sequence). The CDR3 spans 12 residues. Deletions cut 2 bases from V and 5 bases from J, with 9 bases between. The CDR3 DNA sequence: TGCAGTGCTAGAATGGGCAGAACTGAAGCTTTCTTT. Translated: CSARMGRTEAFF.

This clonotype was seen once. CDR3: CALPQAGLYYGYTF. The CDR3 nucleotides are TGTGCCCTCCCCCAAGCAGGGCTTTATTATGGCTACACCTTC. The chain combines TRBV7-9 with TRBJ1-2; a possible D gene is TRBD1 (5 bases). Germline V gene data show CDR1 as SEHNR and CDR2 as FQNEAQ (reference sequence). The CDR3 loop spans 14 amino acids. V was pared by 11 bases and J by 5 bases, with 21 bases between.

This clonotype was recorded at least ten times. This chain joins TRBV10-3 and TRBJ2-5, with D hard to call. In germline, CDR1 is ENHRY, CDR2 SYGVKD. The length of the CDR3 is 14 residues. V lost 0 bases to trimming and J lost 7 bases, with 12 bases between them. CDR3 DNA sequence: TGTGCCATCAGTGAGTCGAAAGCCTCCATGACCCAGTACTTC. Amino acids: CAISESKASMTQYF.

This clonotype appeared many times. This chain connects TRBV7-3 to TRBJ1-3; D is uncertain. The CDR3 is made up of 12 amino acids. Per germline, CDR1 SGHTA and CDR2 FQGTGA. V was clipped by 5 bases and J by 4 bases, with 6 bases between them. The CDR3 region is CASSATGNTIYF. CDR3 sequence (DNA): TGTGCCAGCAGCGCGACCGGAAACACCATATATTTT.

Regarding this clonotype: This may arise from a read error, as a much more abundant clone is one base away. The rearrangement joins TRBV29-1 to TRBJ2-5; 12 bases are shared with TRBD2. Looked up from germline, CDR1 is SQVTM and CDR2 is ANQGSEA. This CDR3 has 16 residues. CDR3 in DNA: TGCGGCGTTGACGAGCTAGCGGGAGGGCCTATGGAGACCCAGTACTTC. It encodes CGVDELAGGPMETQYF. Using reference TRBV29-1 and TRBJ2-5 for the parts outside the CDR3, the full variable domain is SAVISQKPSRDICQRGTSLTIQCQVDSQVTMMFWYRQQPGQSLTLIATANQGSEATYESGFVIDKFPISRPNLTFSTLTVSNMSPEDSSIYLCGVDELAGGPMETQYFGPGTRLLVL.

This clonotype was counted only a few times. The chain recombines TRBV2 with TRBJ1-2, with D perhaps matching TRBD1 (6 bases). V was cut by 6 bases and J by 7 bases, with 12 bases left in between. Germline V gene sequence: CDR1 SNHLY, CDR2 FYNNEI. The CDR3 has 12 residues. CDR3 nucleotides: TGTGCCAGCAGACAGGGTGAAGGTGGCTACACCTTC. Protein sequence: CASRQGEGGYTF.

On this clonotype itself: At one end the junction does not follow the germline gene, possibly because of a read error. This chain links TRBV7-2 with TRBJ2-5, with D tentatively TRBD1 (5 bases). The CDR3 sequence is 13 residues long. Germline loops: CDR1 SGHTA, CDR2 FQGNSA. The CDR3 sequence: CASSSGPQETRYF. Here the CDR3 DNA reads TGTGCCAGCAGCTCAGGGCCTCAAGAGACCCGGTACTTC.

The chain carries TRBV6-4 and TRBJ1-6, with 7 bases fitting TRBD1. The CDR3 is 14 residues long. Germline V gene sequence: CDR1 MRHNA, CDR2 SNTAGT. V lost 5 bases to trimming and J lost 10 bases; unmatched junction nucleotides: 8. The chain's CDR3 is CASSMTGPGSPLHF. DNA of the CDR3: TGTGCCAGCAGTATGACAGGGCCTGGCTCACCCCTCCACTTT.

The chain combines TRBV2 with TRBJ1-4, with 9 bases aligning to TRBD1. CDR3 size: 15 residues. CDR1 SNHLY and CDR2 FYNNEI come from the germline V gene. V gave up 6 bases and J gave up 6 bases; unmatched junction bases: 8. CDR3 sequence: CASRGLGTGYEKLFF. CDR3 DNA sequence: TGTGCCAGCAGGGGACTTGGGACAGGGTATGAAAAACTGTTTTTT. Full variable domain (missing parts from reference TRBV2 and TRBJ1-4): EPEVTQTPSHQVTQMGQEVILRCVPISNHLYFYWYRQILGQKVEFLVSFYNNEISEKSEIFDDQFSVERPDGSNFTLKIRSTKLEDSAMYFCASRGLGTGYEKLFFGSGTQLSVL.

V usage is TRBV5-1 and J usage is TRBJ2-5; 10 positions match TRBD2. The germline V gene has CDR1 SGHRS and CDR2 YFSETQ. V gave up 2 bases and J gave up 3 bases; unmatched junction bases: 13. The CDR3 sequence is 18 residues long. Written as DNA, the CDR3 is TGCGCCAGCAGCTTATGGGGAACCGGGACTAGCGTCGAAGAGACCCAGTACTTC. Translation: CASSLWGTGTSVEETQYF.

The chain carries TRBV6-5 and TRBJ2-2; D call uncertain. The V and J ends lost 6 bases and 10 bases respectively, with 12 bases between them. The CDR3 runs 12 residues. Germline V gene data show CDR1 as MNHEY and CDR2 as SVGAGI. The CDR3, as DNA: TGTGCCAGCAGCTTAGCTGCCACGGAGCTGTTTTTT. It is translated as CASSLAATELFF.

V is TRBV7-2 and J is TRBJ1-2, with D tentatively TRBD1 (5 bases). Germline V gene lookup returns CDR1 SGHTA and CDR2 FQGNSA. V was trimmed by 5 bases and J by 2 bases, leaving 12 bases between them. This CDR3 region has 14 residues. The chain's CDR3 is CASSHPGLNYGYTF. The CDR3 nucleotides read TGTGCCAGCAGCCATCCGGGACTGAACTATGGCTACACCTTC.

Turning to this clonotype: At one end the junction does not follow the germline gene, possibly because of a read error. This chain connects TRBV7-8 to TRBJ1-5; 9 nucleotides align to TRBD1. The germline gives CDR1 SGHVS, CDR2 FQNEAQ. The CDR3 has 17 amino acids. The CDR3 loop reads CASSQVISGQGNQPQHF. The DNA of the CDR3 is TGCGCCAGCAGCCAAGTTATATCGGGACAGGGTAATCAGCCCCAGCATTTT. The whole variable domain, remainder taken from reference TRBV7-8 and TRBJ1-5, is GAGVSQSPRYKVAKRGQDVALRCDPISGHVSLFWYQQALGQGPEFLTYFQNEAQLDKSGLPSDRFFAERPEGSVSTLKIQRTQQEDSAVYLCASSQVISGQGNQPQHFGDGTRLSIL.

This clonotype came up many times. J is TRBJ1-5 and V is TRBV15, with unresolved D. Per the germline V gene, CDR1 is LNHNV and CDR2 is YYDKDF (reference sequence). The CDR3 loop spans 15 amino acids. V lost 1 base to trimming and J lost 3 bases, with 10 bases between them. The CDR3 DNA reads TGTGCCACCAGCAGAGTCGGGTTTTACAATCAGCCCCAGCATTTT. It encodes CATSRVGFYNQPQHF.

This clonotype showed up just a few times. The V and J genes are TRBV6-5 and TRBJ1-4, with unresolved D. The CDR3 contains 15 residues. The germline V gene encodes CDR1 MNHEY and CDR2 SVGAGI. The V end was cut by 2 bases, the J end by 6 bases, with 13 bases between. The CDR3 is CASSYNSGSDEKLFF. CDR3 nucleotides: TGTGCCAGCAGTTACAATAGCGGATCCGATGAAAAACTGTTTTTT.

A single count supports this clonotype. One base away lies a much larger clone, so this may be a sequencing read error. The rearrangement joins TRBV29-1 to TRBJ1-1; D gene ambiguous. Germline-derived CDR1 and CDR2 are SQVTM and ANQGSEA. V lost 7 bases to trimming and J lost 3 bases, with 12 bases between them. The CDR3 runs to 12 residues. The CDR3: CSGEAADTEAFF. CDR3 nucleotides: TGCAGCGGCGAAGCAGCGGACACTGAAGCTTTCTTT.

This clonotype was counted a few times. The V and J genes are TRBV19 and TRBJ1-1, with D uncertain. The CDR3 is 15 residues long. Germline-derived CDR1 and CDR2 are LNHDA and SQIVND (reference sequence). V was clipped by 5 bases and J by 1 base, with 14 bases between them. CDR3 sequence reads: CASSHTWIPNTEAFF. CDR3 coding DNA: TGTGCCAGTAGTCACACATGGATACCGAACACTGAAGCTTTCTTT.